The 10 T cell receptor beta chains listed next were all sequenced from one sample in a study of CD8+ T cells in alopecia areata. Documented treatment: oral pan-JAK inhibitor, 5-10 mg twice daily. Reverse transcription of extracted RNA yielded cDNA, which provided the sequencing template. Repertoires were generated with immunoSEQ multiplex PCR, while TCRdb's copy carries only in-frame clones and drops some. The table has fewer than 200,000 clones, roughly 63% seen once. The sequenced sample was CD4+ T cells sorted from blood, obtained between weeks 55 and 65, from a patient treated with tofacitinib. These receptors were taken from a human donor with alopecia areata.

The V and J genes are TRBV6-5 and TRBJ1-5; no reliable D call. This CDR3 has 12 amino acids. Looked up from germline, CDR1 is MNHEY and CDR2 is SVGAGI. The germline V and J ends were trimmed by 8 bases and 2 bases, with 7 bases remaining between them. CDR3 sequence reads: CASGRRNQPQHF. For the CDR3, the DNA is TGTGCCAGCGGCAGGCGCAATCAGCCCCAGCATTTT.

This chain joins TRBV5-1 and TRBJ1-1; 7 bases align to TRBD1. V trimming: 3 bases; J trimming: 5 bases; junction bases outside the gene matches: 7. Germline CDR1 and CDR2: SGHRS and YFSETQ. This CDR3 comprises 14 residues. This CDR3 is CASSSQGSETEAFF. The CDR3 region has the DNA TGCGCCAGCAGCTCACAGGGGTCGGAGACTGAAGCTTTCTTT.

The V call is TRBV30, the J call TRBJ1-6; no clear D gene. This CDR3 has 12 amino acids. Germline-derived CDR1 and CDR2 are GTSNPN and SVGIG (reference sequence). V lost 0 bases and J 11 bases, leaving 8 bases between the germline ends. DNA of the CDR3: TGTGCCTGGAGTGTAGGGATGGCACCCCTCCACTTT. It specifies CAWSVGMAPLHF.

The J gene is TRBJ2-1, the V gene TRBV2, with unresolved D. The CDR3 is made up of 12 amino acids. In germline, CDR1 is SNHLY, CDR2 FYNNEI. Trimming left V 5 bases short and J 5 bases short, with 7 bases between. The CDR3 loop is CASSRTDNEQFF. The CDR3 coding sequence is TGTGCCAGCAGTCGGACCGACAATGAGCAGTTCTTC.

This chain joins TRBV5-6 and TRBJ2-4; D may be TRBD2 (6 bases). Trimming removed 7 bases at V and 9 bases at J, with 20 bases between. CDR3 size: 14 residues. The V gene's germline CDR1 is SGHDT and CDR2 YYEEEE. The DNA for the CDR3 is TGTGCCAGCGGCGGGACCTACTCAAAATCCATTCAGTACTTC. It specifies CASGGTYSKSIQYF.

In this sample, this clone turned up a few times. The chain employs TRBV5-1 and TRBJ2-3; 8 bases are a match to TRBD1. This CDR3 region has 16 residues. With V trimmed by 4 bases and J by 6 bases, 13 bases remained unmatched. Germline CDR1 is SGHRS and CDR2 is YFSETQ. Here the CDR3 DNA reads TGCGCCAGCAGCAGAGGGTTCAGGGGGCAGGAGGATACGCAGTATTTT. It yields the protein CASSRGFRGQEDTQYF.

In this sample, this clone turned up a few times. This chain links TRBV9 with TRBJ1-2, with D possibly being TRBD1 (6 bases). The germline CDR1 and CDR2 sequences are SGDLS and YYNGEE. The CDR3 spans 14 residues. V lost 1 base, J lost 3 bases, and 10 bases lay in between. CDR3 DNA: TGTGCCAGCAGCGTACCGGGGGCATACTATGGCTACACCTTC. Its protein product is CASSVPGAYYGYTF.

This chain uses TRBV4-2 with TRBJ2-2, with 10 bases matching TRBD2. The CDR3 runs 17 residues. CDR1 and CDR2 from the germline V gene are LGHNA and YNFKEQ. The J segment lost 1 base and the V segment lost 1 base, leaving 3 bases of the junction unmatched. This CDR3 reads CASSQVGLAKNTGELFF. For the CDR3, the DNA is TGTGCCAGCAGCCAAGTGGGACTAGCGAAGAACACCGGGGAGCTGTTTTTT.

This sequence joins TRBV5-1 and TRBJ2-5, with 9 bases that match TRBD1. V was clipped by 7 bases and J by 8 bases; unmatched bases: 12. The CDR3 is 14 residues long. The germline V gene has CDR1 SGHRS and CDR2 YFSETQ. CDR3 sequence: CASHRDRVENTQYF. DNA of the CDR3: TGCGCCAGCCACCGGGACAGGGTGGAGAATACCCAGTACTTC.

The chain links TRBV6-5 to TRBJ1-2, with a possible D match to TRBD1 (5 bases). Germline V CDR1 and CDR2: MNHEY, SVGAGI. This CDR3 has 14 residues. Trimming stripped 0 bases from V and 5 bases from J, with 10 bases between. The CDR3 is CASSYSKQAYGYTF. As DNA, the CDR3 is TGTGCCAGCAGTTACTCGAAACAGGCTTATGGCTACACCTTC.